This TCR beta chain was obtained from a study of blood T cell repertoires in COVID-19. The table came from immunoSEQ multiplex PCR; TCRdb's copy has only in-frame clones and leaves some out. The sample includes tens of thousands of clones, 75% to 90% of them seen just once. CDR3 length equals 17 residues. The ends lost 0 bases at V and 6 bases at J; junction bases unmatched: 13. Looked up from germline, CDR1 is SGHNT and CDR2 is YYREEE (reference sequence). The TCR sequence derives from a woman older than 75 with active or convalescent COVID-19. This chain links TRBV5-4 with TRBJ2-7; 9 bases fit TRBD2. The sequenced sample consisted of peripheral blood. This chain's CDR3 is CASSLAPTSGRLGEQYF. The CDR3 nucleotides read TGTGCCAGCAGCTTGGCCCCCACTAGCGGGCGGCTGGGCGAGCAGTACTTC.